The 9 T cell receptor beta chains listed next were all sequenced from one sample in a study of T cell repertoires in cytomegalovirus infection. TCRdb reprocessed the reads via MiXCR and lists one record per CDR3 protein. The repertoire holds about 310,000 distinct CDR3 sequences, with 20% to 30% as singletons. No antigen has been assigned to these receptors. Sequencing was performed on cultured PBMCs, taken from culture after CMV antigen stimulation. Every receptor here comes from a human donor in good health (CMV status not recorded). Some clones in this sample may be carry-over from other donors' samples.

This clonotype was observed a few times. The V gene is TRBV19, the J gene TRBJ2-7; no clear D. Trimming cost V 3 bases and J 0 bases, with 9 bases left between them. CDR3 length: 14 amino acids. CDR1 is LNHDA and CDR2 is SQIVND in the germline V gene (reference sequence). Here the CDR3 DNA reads TGTGCCAGTAGTATTGGTCTAAGCTCCTACGAGCAGTACTTC. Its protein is CASSIGLSSYEQYF. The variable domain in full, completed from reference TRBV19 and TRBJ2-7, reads DGGITQSPKYLFRKEGQNVTLSCEQNLNHDAMYWYRQDPGQGLRLIYYSQIVNDFQKGDIAEGYSVSREKKESFPLTVTSAQKNPTAFYLCASSIGLSSYEQYFGPGTRLTVT.

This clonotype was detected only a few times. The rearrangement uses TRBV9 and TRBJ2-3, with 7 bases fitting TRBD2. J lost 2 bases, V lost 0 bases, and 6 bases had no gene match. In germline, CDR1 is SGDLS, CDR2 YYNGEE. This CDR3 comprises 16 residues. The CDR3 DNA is TGTGCCAGCAGCGTAGTAGCGGGCTTACCCACAGATACGCAGTATTTT. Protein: CASSVVAGLPTDTQYF.

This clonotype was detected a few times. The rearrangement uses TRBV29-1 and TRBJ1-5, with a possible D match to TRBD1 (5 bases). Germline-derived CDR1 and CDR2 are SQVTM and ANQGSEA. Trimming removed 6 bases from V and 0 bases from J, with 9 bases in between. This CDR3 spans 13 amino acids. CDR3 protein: CSVRQHSNQPQHF. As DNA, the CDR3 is TGCAGCGTCCGACAGCATAGCAATCAGCCCCAGCATTTT.

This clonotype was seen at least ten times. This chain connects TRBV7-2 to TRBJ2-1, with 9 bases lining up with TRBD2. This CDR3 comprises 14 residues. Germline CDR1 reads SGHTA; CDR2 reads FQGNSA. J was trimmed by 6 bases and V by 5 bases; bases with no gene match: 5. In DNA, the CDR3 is TGTGCCAGCAGCGTAGGACTAGCGAGCAATGAGCAGTTCTTC. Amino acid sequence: CASSVGLASNEQFF.

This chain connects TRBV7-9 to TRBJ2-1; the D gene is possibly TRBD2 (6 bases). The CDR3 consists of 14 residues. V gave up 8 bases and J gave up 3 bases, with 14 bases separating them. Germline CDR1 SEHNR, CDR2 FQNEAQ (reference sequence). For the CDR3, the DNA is TGTGCCAGCTTTGGGCGGGACCTCTACAATGAGCAGTTCTTC. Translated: CASFGRDLYNEQFF.

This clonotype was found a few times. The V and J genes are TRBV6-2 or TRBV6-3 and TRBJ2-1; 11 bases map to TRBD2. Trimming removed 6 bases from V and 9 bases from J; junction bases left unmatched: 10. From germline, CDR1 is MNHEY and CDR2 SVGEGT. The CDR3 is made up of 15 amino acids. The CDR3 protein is CASRPGTSGSGEQFF. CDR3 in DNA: TGTGCCAGCAGACCCGGGACTAGCGGCTCGGGTGAGCAGTTCTTC.

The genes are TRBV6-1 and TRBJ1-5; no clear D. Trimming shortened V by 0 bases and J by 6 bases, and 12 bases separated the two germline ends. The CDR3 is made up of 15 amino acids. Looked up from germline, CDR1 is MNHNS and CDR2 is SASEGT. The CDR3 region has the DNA TGTGCCAGCAGTGAAGCGTTGATCGGGCCTCAGCCCCAGCATTTT. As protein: CASSEALIGPQPQHF.

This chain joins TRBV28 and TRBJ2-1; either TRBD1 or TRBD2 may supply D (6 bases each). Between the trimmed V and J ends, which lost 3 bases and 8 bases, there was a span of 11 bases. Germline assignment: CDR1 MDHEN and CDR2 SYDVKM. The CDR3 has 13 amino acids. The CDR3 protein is CASSFAEGDEQFF. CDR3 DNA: TGTGCCAGCAGTTTTGCGGAGGGGGATGAGCAGTTCTTC.

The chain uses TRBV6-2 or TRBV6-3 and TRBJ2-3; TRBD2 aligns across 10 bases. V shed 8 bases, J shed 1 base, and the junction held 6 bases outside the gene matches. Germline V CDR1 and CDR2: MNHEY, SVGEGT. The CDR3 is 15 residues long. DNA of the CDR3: TGTGCCAGCGAGAAGGGACTAGCGCGCACAGATACGCAGTATTTT. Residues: CASEKGLARTDTQYF.